This is a list of T cell receptor beta chains from one sample in a study of regulatory T cells in long-lasting Graves disease. MiXCR was run by TCRdb on the multiplex PCR reads, yielding one entry per CDR3 protein. Of 350,000 to 500,000 distinct CDR3 sequences listed, around 13% are singletons. Separately, the same data were catalogued under a study of T cells in Graves' hyperthyroidism and ophthalmopathy.

Sequences were derived from peripheral blood mononuclear cells (PBMCs), sampled at new diagnosis, from a patient treated with antithyroid drugs. The receptors shown here come from a woman aged 45-59 years with Graves disease. The CDR3 runs from the conserved cysteine through the conserved F or W. The D gene is left open where the match is weak. Size is stated for part of the rows, as once, few or many counts, or as a class when the clone is expanded.

cdr3_aa | cdr3_nt | d_call | j_call | clone_size | v_call
CASAGQGSFGYTF | TGTGCCAGCGCGGGACAGGGGTCGTTTGGCTACACCTTC | TRBD1 | TRBJ1-2 | NA | TRBV5-4
CASRGHSNYGYTF | TGTGCCAGCAGGGGACATAGTAACTATGGCTACACCTTC | NA | TRBJ1-2 | many | TRBV28
CASSYEATGVGSPLHF | TGTGCCAGCAGTTACGAGGCGACAGGGGTAGGATCACCCCTCCACTTT | TRBD1 | TRBJ1-6 | many | TRBV6-5
CASGGPSYNEQFF | TGCGCCAGCGGGGGTCCCTCCTACAATGAGCAGTTCTTC | TRBD2 | TRBJ2-1 | NA | TRBV6-9
CASGSGTGVTNEKLFF | TGTGCCAGCGGATCCGGGACAGGGGTTACTAATGAAAAACTGTTTTTT | TRBD1 | TRBJ1-4 | NA | TRBV6-2/TRBV6-3
CASKGQGNTEAFF | TGTGCCAGCAAGGGACAGGGGAACACTGAAGCTTTCTTT | TRBD1 | TRBJ1-1 | many | TRBV2
CASSPTWTSANTGELFF | TGTGCCAGCAGTCCTACGTGGACTAGCGCAAACACCGGGGAGCTGTTTTTT | TRBD2 | TRBJ2-2 | NA | TRBV2
CAWSLLGGVGYTF | TGTGCCTGGAGCTTGCTCGGGGGAGTGGGCTACACCTTC | NA | TRBJ1-2 | many | TRBV30
CASSRGLAVSTDTQYF | TGTGCCAGCAGCCGCGGACTAGCGGTTAGCACAGATACGCAGTATTTT | TRBD2 | TRBJ2-3 | NA | TRBV5-4
CASSPRQGGLYEQYF | TGTGCCAGCAGCCCCCGACAGGGAGGACTCTACGAGCAGTACTTC | NA | TRBJ2-7 | many | TRBV7-9
CASSQDRPRTSCEQYF | TGTGCCAGCAGCCAAGATCGTCCTAGGACCTCCTGCGAGCAGTACTTC | NA | TRBJ2-7 | few | TRBV3-1
CASKDWKINIQYF | TGTGCCAGCAAGGATTGGAAGATAAACATTCAGTACTTC | NA | TRBJ2-4 | NA | TRBV6-1
CASKFGTGGDQPQHF | TGTGCCAGCAAATTCGGGACAGGGGGAGATCAGCCCCAGCATTTT | TRBD1 | TRBJ1-5 | many | TRBV6-1
CASSLIAGGWGYEQYF | TGTGCCAGCAGCTTGATAGCGGGGGGGTGGGGCTACGAGCAGTACTTC | TRBD2 | TRBJ2-7 | NA | TRBV5-4
CSASFAGQTKKQPQHF | TGCAGTGCTAGTTTCGCAGGACAGACTAAGAAGCAGCCCCAGCATTTT | NA | TRBJ1-5 | NA | TRBV20-1
CASSLVVTSGTDTQYF | TGTGCCAGCAGCTTGGTGGTGACTAGCGGGACAGATACGCAGTATTTT | TRBD2 | TRBJ2-3 | many | TRBV5-6
CASRGWGSLGKNIQYF | TGTGCCAGTAGAGGGTGGGGATCGCTCGGCAAAAACATTCAGTACTTC | NA | TRBJ2-4 | few | TRBV19
CASSQDTIGEKLFF | TGTGCCAGCAGCCAAGATACGATCGGTGAAAAACTGTTTTTT | NA | TRBJ1-4 | many | TRBV3-1
CASSMGTGSNQPQHF | TGTGCCAGTAGTATGGGCACAGGGAGCAATCAGCCCCAGCATTTT | NA | TRBJ1-5 | few | TRBV19
CSAVRLGTHQETQYF | TGCAGTGCCGTCAGGCTAGGGACCCACCAAGAGACCCAGTACTTC | NA | TRBJ2-5 | few | TRBV20-1
CASSRGQGPSSYEQYF | TGCGCCAGCAGCCGGGGACAGGGTCCGAGCTCCTACGAGCAGTACTTC | TRBD1 | TRBJ2-7 | NA | TRBV4-1
CASKRNTEAFF | TGTGCCAGCAAAAGGAACACTGAAGCTTTCTTT | NA | TRBJ1-1 | many | TRBV27
CASSLAPGTSFYEQYF | TGTGCCAGCAGCTTAGCTCCCGGGACTAGCTTCTACGAGCAGTACTTC | TRBD2 | TRBJ2-7 | many | TRBV7-9
CASSLVPSGHNEQFF | TGTGCCAGCAGCTTAGTGCCTAGCGGGCACAATGAGCAGTTCTTC | TRBD2 | TRBJ2-1 | many | TRBV11-3
CASRPPGTGGSYEQYF | TGTGCCAGCAGGCCACCCGGGACAGGGGGCTCCTACGAGCAGTACTTC | TRBD1 | TRBJ2-7 | many | TRBV12-3/TRBV12-4
CASSTQEGYGYTF | TGTGCCAGTAGTACTCAGGAAGGCTATGGCTACACCTTC | NA | TRBJ1-2 | many | TRBV19
CASSLFGTKSSGANVLTF | TGTGCCAGCAGCTTGTTCGGGACTAAAAGCTCTGGGGCCAATGTCCTGACTTTC | TRBD2 | TRBJ2-6 | few | TRBV5-6
CASSQDTANTEAFF | TGCGCCAGCAGCCAAGATACAGCGAACACTGAAGCTTTCTTT | NA | TRBJ1-1 | many | TRBV3-1
CASSPIDRGNEKLFF | TGTGCCAGCAGTCCGATCGACAGGGGTAATGAAAAACTGTTTTTT | TRBD1 | TRBJ1-4 | many | TRBV28
CSVGSPYSYEQYF | TGCAGCGTTGGTAGCCCCTACTCCTACGAGCAGTACTTC | NA | TRBJ2-7 | many | TRBV29-1
CASSRTGKHYGYTF | TGTGCCAGCAGCCGTACAGGGAAACACTATGGCTACACCTTC | NA | TRBJ1-2 | NA | TRBV3-1
CAISERADTQYF | TGTGCCATCAGTGAGAGGGCAGATACGCAGTATTTT | NA | TRBJ2-3 | many | TRBV10-3